Below, 28 T cell receptor beta chains from the same sample are listed, as sequenced in a study of regulatory T cells in long-lasting Graves disease. Combining iRepertoire HTBI primers with Arm-PCR of CDR3 regions, the authors built TCR beta libraries. Via MiXCR, TCRdb re-called the multiplex PCR reads, giving one row per CDR3 protein. The data show about 470,000 distinct CDR3 sequences, with more than 20% seen just once and approximately 7.8% held by the top ten. The time point here: persistent/refractory GD, antithyroid drugs over 5 years with positive TRAb. Isolated PBMC RNA provided the starting material for the TCR library. Material: peripheral blood mononuclear cells (PBMCs), obtained when the disease was refractory, from a patient treated with antithyroid drugs. These receptors originate from a female donor with Graves disease.

This clonotype was picked up a small number of times. A read error may produce the germline difference seen at one junction end. This sequence joins TRBV12-3 or TRBV12-4 and TRBJ2-7, with D possibly matching TRBD1 (7 bases). This CDR3 comprises 14 residues. The CDR3 protein is CANSLADRNYEQYF. CDR3 bases: TGTGCCAACAGTTTAGCGGACAGGAACTACGAGCAGTACTTC.

The CDR3 nucleotides are TGTGCCAGCAGCCAGGGACAGTCTTTTAATGAGCAGTTCTTC. Translating gives CASSQGQSFNEQFF. The chain combines TRBV3-1 with TRBJ2-1; the match to TRBD1 covers 7 bases. This CDR3 comprises 14 residues. V lost 3 bases and J lost 7; bases outside the gene matches: 6. Germline V lookup: CDR1 LGHDT, CDR2 YNNKEL (reference sequence).

This clonotype was detected a few times. The chain joins TRBV6-1 to TRBJ2-5; possibly TRBD1 for D (5 bases). This CDR3 is built from 14 residues. V lost 5 bases and J 7 bases, leaving 17 bases between the germline ends. Germline assignment: CDR1 MNHNS and CDR2 SASEGT. The CDR3 is CASSPPLRGTTQYF. CDR3 nucleotides: TGTGCCAGCAGTCCCCCCCTTAGGGGAACGACCCAGTACTTC.

With regard to this clonotype: A much larger clone sits a single nucleotide away, making a read error possible. V and J are TRBV3-1 and TRBJ2-5; D unclear. The CDR3 loop spans 12 amino acids. Trimming stripped 1 base from V and 9 bases from J, with 9 bases between. Per germline, CDR1 LGHDT and CDR2 YNNKEL (reference sequence). Here the CDR3 DNA reads TGTGCCAGCAGCCAAGTATACTACGCCCAGTACTTC. It encodes CASSQVYYAQYF.

This clonotype was found a few times. The chain recombines TRBV7-3 with TRBJ2-2, with D possibly being TRBD1 (6 bases). The V end lost 3 bases, the J end lost 8 bases, and 10 bases lay between the germline ends. Per the germline V gene, CDR1 is SGHTA and CDR2 is FQGTGA. This CDR3 spans 13 amino acids. CDR3 protein: CASSFTGSGELFF. The CDR3 nucleotides read TGTGCCAGCAGCTTTACAGGGTCGGGGGAGCTGTTTTTT.

As to this clonotype: A much larger clone lies a single base off, so this may be a read error. The chain uses TRBV6-1 and TRBJ1-6; 7 bases map to TRBD1. The V segment lost 6 bases and the J segment 6 bases; nucleotides outside the gene matches: 8. This CDR3 contains 15 residues. The germline V gene encodes CDR1 MNHNS and CDR2 SASEGT. This CDR3 reads CASRSTAGGNSPLHF. CDR3 nucleotides: TGTGCCAGCAGATCCACGGCAGGGGGTAATTCACCCCTCCACTTT.

This clonotype was picked up many times. The chain has TRBV27 and TRBJ1-1, with D possibly matching TRBD1 (5 bases). Trimming stripped 1 base from V and 3 bases from J, with 15 bases between. Germline lookup yields CDR1 MNHEY and CDR2 SMNVEV (reference sequence). The CDR3 contains 16 residues. The CDR3 protein is CASSLWGGMRDTEAFF. Written as DNA, the CDR3 is TGTGCCAGCAGTTTATGGGGGGGGATGAGGGACACTGAAGCTTTCTTT.

The rearrangement uses TRBV7-9 and TRBJ2-3; 8 positions match TRBD2. Per germline, CDR1 SEHNR and CDR2 FQNEAQ (reference sequence). After removal of 4 bases from V and 0 bases from J, the junction contained 18 bases not matched to a gene. This CDR3 is built from 20 residues. The CDR3 bases are TGTGCCAGCAGCTCTAGCCCGATCTTCGGGAGGGCCGGTAGCACAGATACGCAGTATTTT. Residues: CASSSSPIFGRAGSTDTQYF.

V gene TRBV5-1 combines with J gene TRBJ1-4, with 7 bases matching TRBD1. Trimming at V came to 5 bases and at J to 0 bases, leaving 22 bases not matched to a gene. The germline V gene encodes CDR1 SGHRS and CDR2 YFSETQ. This CDR3 is 21 amino acids long. CDR3 nucleotides: TGCGCCAGCAGTTACCCTCAGAGGACAGGAGGCAACGCAGCAACTAATGAAAAACTGTTTTTT. It codes for CASSYPQRTGGNAATNEKLFF.

This clonotype appeared many times. The gene calls are TRBV12-3 or TRBV12-4 and TRBJ2-6, with no clear D. CDR3 length: 17 amino acids. The V gene lost 2 bases and the J gene lost 1 base, with 12 bases spanning the gap. The DNA of the CDR3 is TGTGCCAGCAGTTTACTCGTTGTGGATTCTGGGGCCAACGTCCTGACTTTC. Amino acids: CASSLLVVDSGANVLTF.

This clonotype was detected only a few times. The CDR3 loop reads CASRPGPSQSGNTIYF. The CDR3 DNA reads TGCGCCAGCCGCCCGGGGCCCTCGCAATCTGGAAACACCATATATTTT. The chain is built from TRBV5-1 and TRBJ1-3; tentatively, D is TRBD1 (5 bases). The CDR3 loop spans 16 amino acids. CDR1 SGHRS and CDR2 YFSETQ come from the germline V gene. V lost 7 bases, J lost 1 base, and 18 bases lay in between.

This chain joins TRBV2 and TRBJ1-4; the match to TRBD1 covers 8 bases. The CDR3 totals 15 residues. CDR1 is SNHLY, CDR2 FYNNEI, per germline. The V gene end was trimmed by 5 bases and the J gene end by 3 bases; junction bases not matched to a gene: 5. CDR3 region: CASSYDRGSNEKLFF. The CDR3 region has the DNA TGTGCCAGCAGTTATGACAGGGGATCTAATGAAAAACTGTTTTTT. Variable domain in full (rest from reference TRBV2 and TRBJ1-4): EPEVTQTPSHQVTQMGQEVILRCVPISNHLYFYWYRQILGQKVEFLVSFYNNEISEKSEIFDDQFSVERPDGSNFTLKIRSTKLEDSAMYFCASSYDRGSNEKLFFGSGTQLSVL.

This clonotype was seen more than once but under ten times. V gene TRBV20-1 combines with J gene TRBJ1-5; D possibly corresponds to TRBD1 (5 bases). CDR3 length equals 14 residues. Germline CDR1 reads DFQATT; CDR2 reads SNEGSKA (reference sequence). V lost 6 bases to trimming and J lost 3 bases, with 15 bases between them. The CDR3 is CSANPEGINQPQHF. DNA for the CDR3: TGCAGTGCCAACCCGGAGGGGATCAATCAGCCCCAGCATTTT.

The V call is TRBV11-2, the J call TRBJ2-7; possible D gene TRBD2, 6 bases. Germline CDR1 reads SGHAT; CDR2 reads FQNNGV. V lost 5 bases, J lost 0 bases, and 17 bases lay in between. The CDR3 covers 16 residues. For the CDR3, the DNA is TGTGCCAGCAGCCTCCTGCGGGACGGCCCCTCCTACGAGCAGTACTTC. Residues: CASSLLRDGPSYEQYF.

This clonotype was seen many times. The genes are TRBV27 and TRBJ1-5, with D maybe TRBD1 (6 bases). The CDR3 has 16 residues. CDR1 is MNHEY and CDR2 is SMNVEV in the germline V gene (reference sequence). Trimming left V 1 base short and J 5 bases short, with 15 bases between. The CDR3 DNA sequence: TGTGCCAGCAGTTTATTCGGTACAGGGAAGGATCAGCCCCAGCATTTT. Protein: CASSLFGTGKDQPQHF.

The rearrangement uses TRBV7-9 and TRBJ2-3; 8 positions agree with TRBD2. Trimming cost V 5 bases and J 7 bases; bases outside gene matches: 11. This CDR3 has 15 amino acids. Germline CDR1 reads SEHNR; CDR2 reads FQNEAQ (reference sequence). This CDR3 is CASSNQRENLNTQYF. The CDR3 DNA follows: TGTGCCAGCAGCAACCAGCGGGAGAATTTGAATACGCAGTATTTT.

CDR3 in DNA: TGTGCCTGGAGTCAGACAGCGAACTATGGCTACACCTTC. Encoded protein: CAWSQTANYGYTF. V gene TRBV30 combines with J gene TRBJ1-2, with a possible D match to TRBD1 (5 bases). The length of the CDR3 is 13 residues. CDR1 and CDR2 from the germline V gene are GTSNPN and SVGIG (reference sequence). The V end was cut by 2 bases, the J end by 2 bases, with 9 bases between.

This sequence joins TRBV29-1 and TRBJ2-2; 8 bases are a match to TRBD2. Per germline, CDR1 SQVTM and CDR2 ANQGSEA. J gave up 4 bases and V 6 bases, and 4 bases lay outside the gene matches. This CDR3 spans 13 amino acids. The CDR3: CSVGTRGTGELFF. The DNA of the CDR3 is TGCAGCGTAGGGACTAGGGGCACCGGGGAGCTGTTTTTT.

This chain connects TRBV5-1 to TRBJ2-7, with D maybe TRBD1 (6 bases). V lost 0 bases to trimming and J lost 3 bases, with 10 bases between them. Germline lookup yields CDR1 SGHRS and CDR2 YFSETQ. CDR3 length: 14 amino acids. The DNA of the CDR3 is TGCGCCAGCAGCTTGGCGCAGGGGTTCTACGAGCAGTACTTC. Residues: CASSLAQGFYEQYF.

This clonotype showed up just once. This sequence joins TRBV5-1 and TRBJ1-6, with TRBD1 identical over 8 bases. Germline CDR1 is SGHRS and CDR2 is YFSETQ. The CDR3 is 16 residues long. V shed 0 bases, J shed 9 bases, and the junction held 8 bases outside the gene matches. CDR3 protein: CASSLDGQGNLSPLHF. In nucleotides, the CDR3 is TGCGCCAGCAGCTTGGATGGACAGGGCAATCTTTCACCCCTCCACTTT.

The chain joins TRBV9 to TRBJ2-5; D possibly matches TRBD1 or TRBD2 (6 bases each). Trimming shortened V by 5 bases and J by 5 bases, and 13 bases separated the two germline ends. Germline loops: CDR1 SGDLS, CDR2 YYNGEE. This CDR3 is built from 13 residues. The CDR3 sequence: CASSPGGLETQYF. CDR3 nucleotide sequence: TGTGCCAGCAGTCCCGGGGGCCTCGAGACCCAGTACTTC.

As concerns this clonotype: A much larger clone differs by one base, so this may be a read error. This chain links TRBV6-2 or TRBV6-3 with TRBJ2-5; D is possibly TRBD2 (5 bases). Trimming left V 6 bases short and J 7 bases short, with 18 bases between. The CDR3 sequence is 14 residues long. Germline assignment: CDR1 MNHEY and CDR2 SVGEGT. Here the CDR3 DNA reads TGTGCCAGCAGGTTTAGACCTCCCCGGGGGACCCAGTACTTC. This translates into CASRFRPPRGTQYF.

There are many counts of this clonotype. The V call is TRBV2, the J call TRBJ1-5; a possible D gene is TRBD1 (6 bases). V dropped 2 bases and J dropped 7 bases, with 15 bases sitting between them. The germline gives CDR1 SNHLY, CDR2 FYNNEI. This CDR3 comprises 15 residues. The CDR3 is CASSEFPGAGQPQHF. For the CDR3, the DNA is TGTGCCAGCAGTGAATTCCCGGGGGCAGGGCAGCCCCAGCATTTT.

This clonotype was seen many times. The genes are TRBV18 and TRBJ1-1; D gene ambiguous. Trimming took 2 bases from V and 1 from J, leaving 11 bases between them. Germline CDR1 is KGHSH and CDR2 is LQKENI. The CDR3 covers 15 residues. This chain's CDR3 is CASSPKRASNTEAFF. The CDR3 nucleotides are TGTGCCAGCTCACCAAAGAGGGCTTCGAACACTGAAGCTTTCTTT.

There are many counts of this clonotype. V gene TRBV28 combines with J gene TRBJ1-2; a weak D match, TRBD1 (5 bases). The CDR3 sequence is 14 residues long. Germline CDR1 and CDR2: MDHEN and SYDVKM. V shed 5 bases and J shed 4 bases, with 14 bases lying between them. The CDR3 here is CASSPAGTFYGYTF. CDR3 DNA sequence: TGTGCCAGCAGTCCGGCCGGGACGTTCTATGGCTACACCTTC.

This clonotype was detected ten times or more. The chain uses TRBV6-2 or TRBV6-3 and TRBJ1-5; D not certain. With 6 bases removed from V and 4 bases from J, the gap between germline ends came to 10 bases. Germline values: CDR1 MNHEY, CDR2 SVGEGT. The CDR3 extends over 13 amino acids. The CDR3: CASRRNSNQPQHF. The CDR3 DNA reads TGTGCCAGCAGACGGAACTCGAATCAGCCCCAGCATTTT.

The chain is built from TRBV18 and TRBJ1-2, with TRBD1 matching 9 bases. CDR1 KGHSH and CDR2 LQKENI come from the germline V gene. V trimming: 5 bases; J trimming: 1 base; junction bases outside the gene matches: 5. The CDR3 has 15 amino acids. The CDR3 bases are TGTGCCAGCTCAGCCCGGACAGGGGTTAACTATGGCTACACCTTC. It is translated as CASSARTGVNYGYTF.

A note on this clonotype: A much larger clonotype is one base distant, so this may be a read error. The chain links TRBV11-2 to TRBJ2-2; possibly TRBD1 for D (6 bases). The CDR3 covers 15 residues. CDR1 SGHAT and CDR2 FQNNGV come from the germline V gene. The V end lost 5 bases, the J end lost 5 bases, and 15 bases lay between the germline ends. The CDR3 region is CASSPRDNPTGELFF. The DNA of the CDR3 is TGTGCCAGCAGCCCTCGGGACAACCCTACCGGGGAGCTGTTTTTT.